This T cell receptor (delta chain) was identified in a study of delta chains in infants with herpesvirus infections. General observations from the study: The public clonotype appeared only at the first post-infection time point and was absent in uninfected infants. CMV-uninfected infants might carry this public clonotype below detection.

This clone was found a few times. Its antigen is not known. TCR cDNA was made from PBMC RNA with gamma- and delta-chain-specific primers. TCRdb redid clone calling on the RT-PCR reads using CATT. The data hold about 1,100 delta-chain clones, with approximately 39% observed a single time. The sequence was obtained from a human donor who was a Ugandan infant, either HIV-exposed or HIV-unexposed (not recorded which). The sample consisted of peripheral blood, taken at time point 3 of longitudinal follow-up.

The CDR3 loop is CALGQPSTGGYDNKLIF. CDR3 nucleotide sequence: TGTGCTCTTGGGCAGCCTAGTACTGGGGGATACGACAATAAACTCATCTTT. The chain recombines TRDV1 with TRDJ1; TRDD3 matches 13 bases. Germline-derived CDR1 and CDR2 are TSWWSYY and QGS. The CDR3 is made up of 17 amino acids. The junction had 12 bases not matched to a gene; V was cut back by 5 bases and J by 6 bases.